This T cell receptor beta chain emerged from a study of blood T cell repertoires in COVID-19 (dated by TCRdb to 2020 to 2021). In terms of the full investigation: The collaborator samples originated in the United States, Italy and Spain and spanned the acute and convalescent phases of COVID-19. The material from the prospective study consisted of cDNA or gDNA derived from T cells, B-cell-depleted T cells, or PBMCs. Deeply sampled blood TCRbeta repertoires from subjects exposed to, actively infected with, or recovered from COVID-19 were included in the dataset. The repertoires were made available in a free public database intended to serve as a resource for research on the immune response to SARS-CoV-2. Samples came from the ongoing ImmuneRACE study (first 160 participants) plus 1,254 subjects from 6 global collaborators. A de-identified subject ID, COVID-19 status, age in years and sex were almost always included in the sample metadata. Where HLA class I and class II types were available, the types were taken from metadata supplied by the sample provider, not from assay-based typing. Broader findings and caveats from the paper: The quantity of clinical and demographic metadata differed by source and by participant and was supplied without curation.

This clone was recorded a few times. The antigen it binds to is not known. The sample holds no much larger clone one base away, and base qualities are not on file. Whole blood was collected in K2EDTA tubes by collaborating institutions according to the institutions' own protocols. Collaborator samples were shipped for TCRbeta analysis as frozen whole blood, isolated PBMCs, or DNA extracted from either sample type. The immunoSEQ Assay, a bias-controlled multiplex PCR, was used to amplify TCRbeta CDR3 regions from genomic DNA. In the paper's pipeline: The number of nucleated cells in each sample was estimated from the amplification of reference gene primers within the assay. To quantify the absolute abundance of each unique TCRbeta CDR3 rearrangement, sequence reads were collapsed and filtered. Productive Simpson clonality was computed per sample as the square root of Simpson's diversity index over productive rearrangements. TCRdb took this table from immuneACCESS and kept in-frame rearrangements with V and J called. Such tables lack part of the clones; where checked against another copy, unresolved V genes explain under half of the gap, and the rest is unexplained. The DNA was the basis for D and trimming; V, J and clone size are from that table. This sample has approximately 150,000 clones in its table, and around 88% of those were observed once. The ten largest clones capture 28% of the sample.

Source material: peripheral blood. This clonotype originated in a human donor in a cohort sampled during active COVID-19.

The DNA sequence reads TGCGCCAGCCGGCAGGGCTACGAGCAGTACTTC. This encodes CASRQGYEQYF. The sequence joins TRBV5-1 to TRBJ2-7; TRBD1 might be the D gene, on 5 matching bases. V loses 7 bases, J loses 3 bases, and the germline ends lie 8 bases apart. Per the germline V gene, SGHRS is the CDR1 and YFSETQ is the CDR2. Counted from cysteine to phenylalanine, this CDR3 has 11 amino acids. The only DNA kept is the CDR3, 33 bases in frame from the first base.